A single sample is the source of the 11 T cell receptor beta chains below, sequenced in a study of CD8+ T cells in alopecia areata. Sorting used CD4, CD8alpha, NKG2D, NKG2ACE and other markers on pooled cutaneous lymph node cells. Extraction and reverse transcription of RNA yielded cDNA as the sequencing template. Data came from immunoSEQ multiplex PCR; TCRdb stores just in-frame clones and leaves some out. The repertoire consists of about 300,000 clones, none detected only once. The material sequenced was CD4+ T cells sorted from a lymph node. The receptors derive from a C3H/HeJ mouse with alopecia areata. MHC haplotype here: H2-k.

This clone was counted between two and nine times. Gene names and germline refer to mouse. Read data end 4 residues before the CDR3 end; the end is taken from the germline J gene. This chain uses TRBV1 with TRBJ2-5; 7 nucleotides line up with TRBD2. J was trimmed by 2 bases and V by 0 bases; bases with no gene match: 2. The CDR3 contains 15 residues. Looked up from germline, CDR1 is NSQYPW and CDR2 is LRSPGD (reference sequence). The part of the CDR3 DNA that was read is TGCACCTGCAGTGCAGATGGGGGGACCCAAGAC. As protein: CTCSADGGTQD. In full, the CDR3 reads CTCSADGGTQDTQYF.

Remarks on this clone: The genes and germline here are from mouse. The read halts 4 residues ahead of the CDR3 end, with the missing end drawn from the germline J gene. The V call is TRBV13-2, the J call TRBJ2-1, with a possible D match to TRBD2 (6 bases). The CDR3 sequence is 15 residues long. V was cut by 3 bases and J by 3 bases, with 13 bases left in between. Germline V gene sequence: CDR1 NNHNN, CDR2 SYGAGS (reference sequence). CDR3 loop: CASGGRRDSYAEQFF. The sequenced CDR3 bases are TGTGCCAGCGGTGGCCGACGGGACTCCTATGCT.

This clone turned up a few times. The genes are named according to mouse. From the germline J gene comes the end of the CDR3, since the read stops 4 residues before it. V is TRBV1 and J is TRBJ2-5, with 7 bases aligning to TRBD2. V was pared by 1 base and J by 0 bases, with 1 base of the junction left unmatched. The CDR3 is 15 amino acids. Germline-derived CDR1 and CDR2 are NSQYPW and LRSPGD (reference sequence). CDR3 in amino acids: CTCSAAWGNQDTQYF. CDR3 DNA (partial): TGCACCTGCAGTGCAGCCTGGGGGAACCAAGAC.

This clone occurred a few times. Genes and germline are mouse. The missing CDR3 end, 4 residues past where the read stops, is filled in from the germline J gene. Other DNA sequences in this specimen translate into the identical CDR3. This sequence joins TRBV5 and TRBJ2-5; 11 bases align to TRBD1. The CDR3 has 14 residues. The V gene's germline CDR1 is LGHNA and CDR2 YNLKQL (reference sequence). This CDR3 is CASSRDRGRDTQYF. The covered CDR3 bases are TGTGCCAGCAGCCGGGACAGGGGGAGGGAC.

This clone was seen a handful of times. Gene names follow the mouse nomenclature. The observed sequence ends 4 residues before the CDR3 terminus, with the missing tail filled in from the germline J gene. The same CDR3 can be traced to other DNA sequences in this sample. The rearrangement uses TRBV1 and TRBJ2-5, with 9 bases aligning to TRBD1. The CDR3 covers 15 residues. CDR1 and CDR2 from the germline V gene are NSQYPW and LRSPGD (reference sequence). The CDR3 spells CTCSAAGTGKDTQYF. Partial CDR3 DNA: TGCACCTGCAGTGCAGCAGGGACAGGGAAAGAC.

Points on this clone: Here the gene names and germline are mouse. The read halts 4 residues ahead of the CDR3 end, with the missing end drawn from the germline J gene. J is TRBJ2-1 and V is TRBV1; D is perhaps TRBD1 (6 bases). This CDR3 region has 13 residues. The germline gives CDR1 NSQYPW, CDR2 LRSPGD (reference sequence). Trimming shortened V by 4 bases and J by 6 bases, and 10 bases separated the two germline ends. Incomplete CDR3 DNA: TGCACCTGCAGTGTAGGGGGTATTGCT. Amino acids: CTCSVGGIA. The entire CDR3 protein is CTCSVGGIAEQFF.

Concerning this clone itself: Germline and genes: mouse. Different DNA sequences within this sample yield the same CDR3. The CDR3 sequence: CASRDRGRNTEVFF. The covered CDR3 bases are TGTGCCAGCAGAGACAGGGGGAGAAACACA. This chain uses TRBV19 with TRBJ1-1; 9 nucleotides align to TRBD1. The read comes to an end 4 residues before the CDR3 does, leaving the germline J gene to fill in the end. The V gene end was trimmed by 5 bases and the J gene end by 1 base; junction bases not matched to a gene: 3. The CDR3 runs 14 residues. Germline V gives CDR1 FNHDT, CDR2 SITEND (reference sequence). Complete variable domain (other parts from reference TRBV19 and TRBJ1-1): GGIITQTPKFLIGQEGQKLTLKCQQNFNHDTMYWYRQDSGKGLRLIYYSITENDLQKGDLSEGYDASREKKSSFSLTVTSAQKNEMAVFLCASRDRGRNTEVFFGKGTRLTVV.

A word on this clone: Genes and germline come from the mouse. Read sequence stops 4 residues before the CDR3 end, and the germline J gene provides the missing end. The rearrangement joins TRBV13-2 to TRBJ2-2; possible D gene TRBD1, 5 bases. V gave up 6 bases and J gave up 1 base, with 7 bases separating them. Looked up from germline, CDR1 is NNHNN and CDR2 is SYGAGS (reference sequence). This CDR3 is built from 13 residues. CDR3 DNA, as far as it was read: TGTGCCAGCGTCAGGGAAAACACCGGG. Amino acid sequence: CASVRENTG. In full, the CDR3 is CASVRENTGQLYF.

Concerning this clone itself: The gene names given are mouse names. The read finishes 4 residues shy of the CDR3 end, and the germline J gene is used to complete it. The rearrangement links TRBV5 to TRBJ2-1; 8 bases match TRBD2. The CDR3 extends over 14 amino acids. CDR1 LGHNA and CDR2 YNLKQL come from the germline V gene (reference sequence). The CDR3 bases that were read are TGTGCCAGCAGCCAAGATAACTGGGGGACT. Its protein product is CASSQDNWGT. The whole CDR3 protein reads CASSQDNWGTEQFF.

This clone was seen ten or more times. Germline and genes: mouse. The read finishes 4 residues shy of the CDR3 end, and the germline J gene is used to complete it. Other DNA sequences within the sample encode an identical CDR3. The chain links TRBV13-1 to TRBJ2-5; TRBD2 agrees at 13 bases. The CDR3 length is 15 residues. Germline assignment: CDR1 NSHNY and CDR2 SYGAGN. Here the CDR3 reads CASSGTGGARDTQYF. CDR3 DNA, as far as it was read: TGTGCCAGCAGTGGGACTGGGGGGGCGCGAGAC.

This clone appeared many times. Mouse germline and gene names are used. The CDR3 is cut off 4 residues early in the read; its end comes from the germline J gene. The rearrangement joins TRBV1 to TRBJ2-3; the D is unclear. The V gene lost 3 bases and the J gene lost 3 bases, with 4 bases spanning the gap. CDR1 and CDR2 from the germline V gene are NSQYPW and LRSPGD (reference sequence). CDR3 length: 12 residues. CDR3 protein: CTCSARAETLYF. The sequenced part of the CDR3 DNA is TGCACCTGCAGTGCCAGGGCAGAA.